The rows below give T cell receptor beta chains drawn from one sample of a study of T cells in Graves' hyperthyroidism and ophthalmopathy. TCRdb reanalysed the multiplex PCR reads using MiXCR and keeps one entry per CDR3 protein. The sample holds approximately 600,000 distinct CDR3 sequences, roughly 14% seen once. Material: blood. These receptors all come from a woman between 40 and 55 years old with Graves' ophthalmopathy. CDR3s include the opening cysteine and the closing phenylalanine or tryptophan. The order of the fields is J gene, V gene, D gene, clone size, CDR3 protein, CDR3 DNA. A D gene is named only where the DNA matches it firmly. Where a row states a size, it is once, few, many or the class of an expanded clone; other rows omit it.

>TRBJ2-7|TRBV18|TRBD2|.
CASSWRENSYEQYF
TGTGCCAGCTCTTGGCGGGAGAATTCCTACGAGCAGTACTTC
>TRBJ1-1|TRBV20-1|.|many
CSARADTNTEAFF
TGCAGTGCTAGGGCGGACACCAACACTGAAGCTTTCTTT
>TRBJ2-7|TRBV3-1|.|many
CASSHGGGSSYEQYF
TGTGCCAGCAGCCACGGGGGCGGGAGCTCCTACGAGCAGTACTTC
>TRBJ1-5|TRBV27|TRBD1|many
CASKETGTYQPQHF
TGTGCCAGCAAGGAGACAGGGACGTATCAGCCCCAGCATTTT
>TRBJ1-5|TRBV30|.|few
CAWSADSLSSNQPQHF
TGTGCCTGGAGTGCCGACAGCTTATCTAGCAATCAGCCCCAGCATTTT
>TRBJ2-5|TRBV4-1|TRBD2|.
CASSQVETSGEVETQYF
TGCGCCAGCAGCCAAGTTGAGACTAGCGGGGAGGTGGAGACCCAGTACTTC
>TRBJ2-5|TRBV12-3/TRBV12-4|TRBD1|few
CASSPWTGEETQYF
TGTGCCAGCAGCCCATGGACAGGGGAAGAGACCCAGTACTTC
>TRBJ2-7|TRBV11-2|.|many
CASSLYRDTGRYEQYF
TGTGCCAGCAGCTTATACAGGGACACTGGTCGTTACGAGCAGTACTTC
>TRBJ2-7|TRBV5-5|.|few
CASSLGLVPLGEQYF
TGTGCCAGCAGCTTGGGGTTGGTCCCATTGGGCGAGCAGTACTTC
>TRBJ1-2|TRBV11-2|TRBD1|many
CASSLRGRQGVGYGYTF
TGTGCCAGCAGCTTAAGGGGCCGACAGGGGGTGGGCTATGGCTACACCTTC
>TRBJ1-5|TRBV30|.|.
CAWSLGLDQPQHF
TGTGCCTGGAGTCTCGGTTTGGATCAGCCCCAGCATTTT
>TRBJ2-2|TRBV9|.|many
CASKRQESTGELFF
TGTGCCAGCAAGAGACAGGAGAGCACCGGGGAGCTGTTTTTT
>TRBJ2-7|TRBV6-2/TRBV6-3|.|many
CASSFLGGDGQYF
TGTGCCAGCAGTTTCCTAGGAGGGGATGGGCAGTACTTC
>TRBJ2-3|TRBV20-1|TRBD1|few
CSAQQGLRTDTQYF
TGCAGTGCTCAACAGGGGTTGAGGACAGATACGCAGTATTTT
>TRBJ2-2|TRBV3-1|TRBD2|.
CASSQEGLVPGELFF
TGTGCCAGCAGCCAAGAAGGACTAGTTCCCGGGGAGCTGTTTTTT
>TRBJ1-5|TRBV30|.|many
CAYSGTSNQPQHF
TGTGCCTACAGCGGGACTAGCAATCAGCCCCAGCATTTT
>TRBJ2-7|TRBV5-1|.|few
CASSLTRTAGEQYF
TGCGCCAGCAGCTTAACCAGGACCGCTGGCGAGCAGTACTTC
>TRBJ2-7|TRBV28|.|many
CATFDWASSYEQYF
TGTGCCACGTTTGACTGGGCTAGCTCCTACGAGCAGTACTTC
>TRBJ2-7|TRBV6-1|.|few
CASSEAWEDEQYF
TGTGCCAGCAGTGAAGCGTGGGAGGACGAGCAGTACTTC
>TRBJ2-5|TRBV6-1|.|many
CASSQSTGAKETQYF
TGTGCCAGCAGCCAATCGACGGGGGCGAAAGAGACCCAGTACTTC
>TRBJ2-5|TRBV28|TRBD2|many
CASSFVREGLETQYF
TGTGCCAGCAGTTTTGTACGGGAGGGCCTCGAGACCCAGTACTTC
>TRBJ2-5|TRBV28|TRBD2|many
CASAGDLRETQYF
TGTGCCAGCGCGGGAGATTTGAGAGAGACCCAGTACTTC
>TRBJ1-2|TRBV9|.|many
CASSHRTENYGYTF
TGTGCCAGCAGCCACCGGACGGAAAACTATGGCTACACCTTC
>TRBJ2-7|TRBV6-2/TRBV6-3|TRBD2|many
CASSRRLAGGFSYEQYF
TGTGCCAGCAGTCGAAGACTAGCGGGAGGCTTCTCCTACGAGCAGTACTTC
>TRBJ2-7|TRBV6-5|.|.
CASSYSAGIAYEQYF
TGTGCCAGCAGTTACTCCGCGGGGATCGCCTACGAGCAGTACTTC
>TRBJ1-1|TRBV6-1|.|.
CASTTPRLAFF
TGTGCCAGCACCACACCACGGTTGGCTTTCTTT
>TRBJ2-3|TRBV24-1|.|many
CATSDLSGLGTDTQYF
TGTGCCACCAGTGATTTGTCGGGATTAGGCACAGATACGCAGTATTTT
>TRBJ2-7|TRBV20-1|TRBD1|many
CSASTGGVDEQYF
TGCAGTGCTAGTACAGGGGGCGTCGACGAGCAGTACTTC
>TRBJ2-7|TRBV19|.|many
CASSPRSSIGQYF
TGTGCCAGTAGTCCCCGTTCCTCTATTGGGCAGTACTTC
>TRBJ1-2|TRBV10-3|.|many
CAISTGSSYGYTF
TGTGCCATCAGTACAGGGTCGAGCTATGGCTACACCTTC
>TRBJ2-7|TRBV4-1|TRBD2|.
CASSPGLAAPYEQYF
TGCGCCAGCAGCCCTGGACTAGCGGCCCCCTACGAGCAGTACTTC
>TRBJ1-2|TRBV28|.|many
CASSFRGILYGYTF
TGTGCCAGCAGTTTCCGGGGTATACTTTATGGCTACACCTTC
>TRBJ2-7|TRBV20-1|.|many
CRVQTRRGEQYF
TGCAGAGTTCAGACTAGGAGGGGCGAGCAGTACTTC
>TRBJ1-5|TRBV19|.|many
CASTPAGSHQPQHF
TGTGCCAGTACTCCAGCGGGCAGCCATCAGCCCCAGCATTTT
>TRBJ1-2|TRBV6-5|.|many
CASSWALGDYGYTF
TGTGCCAGCAGTTGGGCCTTAGGTGACTATGGCTACACCTTC
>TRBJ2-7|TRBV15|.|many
CATSRDLGRTYEQYF
TGTGCCACCAGCAGAGATCTTGGCAGGACCTACGAGCAGTACTTC
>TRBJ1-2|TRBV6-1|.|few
CASYTSYGYTF
TGTGCCAGCTACACTAGCTATGGCTACACCTTC
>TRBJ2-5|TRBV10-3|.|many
CAISEEGRHQETQYF
TGTGCCATCAGTGAGGAAGGACGACACCAAGAGACCCAGTACTTC
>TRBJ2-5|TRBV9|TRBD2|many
CASSVGNSGQETQYF
TGTGCCAGCAGCGTAGGGAATAGCGGGCAAGAGACCCAGTACTTC
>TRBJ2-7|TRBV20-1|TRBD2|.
CSAQGLVSYEQYF
TGCAGTGCCCAGGGACTAGTTTCTTACGAGCAGTACTTC
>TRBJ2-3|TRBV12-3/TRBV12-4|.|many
CASSLGNTGADTQYF
TGTGCCAGCAGTTTAGGGAACACGGGAGCAGATACGCAGTATTTT
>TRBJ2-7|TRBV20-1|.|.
CSARAPMGVDEQYF
TGCAGTGCTAGAGCCCCCATGGGAGTCGACGAGCAGTACTTC
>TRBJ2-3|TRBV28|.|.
CASSFGRARTDTQYF
TGTGCCAGCAGTTTTGGCAGGGCTCGCACAGATACGCAGTATTTT
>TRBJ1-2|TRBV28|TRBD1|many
CASSLHGTGSTNGYTF
TGTGCCAGCAGTTTACACGGGACAGGGAGTACAAATGGCTACACCTTC
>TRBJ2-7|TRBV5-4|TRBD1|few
CASSVTGQGYEQYF
TGTGCCAGCAGCGTTACGGGACAGGGTTACGAGCAGTACTTC
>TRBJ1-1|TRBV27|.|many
CASSLWGMGMNTEAFF
TGTGCCAGCAGTTTGTGGGGAATGGGGATGAACACTGAAGCTTTCTTT
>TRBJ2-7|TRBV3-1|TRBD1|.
CASSQAGGTANYEQYF
TGTGCCAGCAGCCAAGCCGGTGGGACAGCTAACTACGAGCAGTACTTC
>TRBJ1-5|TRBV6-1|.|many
CASSTDPSNQPQHF
TGTGCCAGCAGTACAGATCCTAGCAATCAGCCCCAGCATTTT
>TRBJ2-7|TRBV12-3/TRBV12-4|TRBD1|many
CASSLWDRDYEQYF
TGTGCCAGCAGTTTATGGGACAGGGACTACGAGCAGTACTTC
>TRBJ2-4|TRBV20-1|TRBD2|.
CSAWGLAGGTGNIQYF
TGCAGTGCCTGGGGACTAGCGGGAGGGACGGGGAACATTCAGTACTTC
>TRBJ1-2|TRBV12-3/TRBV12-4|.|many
CASSRDLSGYTF
TGTGCCAGCAGCCGTGACTTATCTGGCTACACCTTC
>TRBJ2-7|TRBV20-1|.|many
CSAIRDGAYEQYF
TGCAGTGCCATCCGGGACGGTGCCTACGAGCAGTACTTC
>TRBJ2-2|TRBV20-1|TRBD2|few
CSASLLAEGGRLTGELFF
TGCAGTGCTAGCCTCCTAGCGGAGGGCGGGAGATTAACCGGGGAGCTGTTTTTT